One sample yielded the 18 T cell receptor beta chains listed below, sequenced in a study of cytomegalovirus exposure and HLA in healthy donors. 60 Vbeta and 13 Jbeta primers were used in PCR. The method was immunoSEQ multiplex PCR; TCRdb's version includes in-frame clones alone and lacks a portion of them. The sample lists around 130,000 clones; about 80% were seen once. The sample was PBMCs. Every receptor here comes from a male donor in good health and CMV-seronegative.

The chain uses TRBV29-1 and TRBJ1-6; D possibly corresponds to TRBD1 (6 bases). The germline V and J ends were trimmed by 4 bases and 7 bases, with 14 bases remaining between them. This CDR3 contains 14 residues. Germline-derived CDR1 and CDR2 are SQVTM and ANQGSEA. CDR3 bases: TGCAGCGTTGCTGCTTCGGGGGGCAATTCACCCCTCCACTTT. Translation gives CSVAASGGNSPLHF.

Concerning this clone itself: One junction end disagrees with the germline gene, perhaps due to a read error. The chain uses TRBV4-3 and TRBJ2-4, with 8 bases aligning to TRBD2. Germline loops: CDR1 LGHNA, CDR2 YSLEER. The CDR3 spans 18 residues. This CDR3 is CASSQVNSGDGAKNSQYF. CDR3 bases: TGCGCCAGCAGCCAAGTGAATAGCGGGGATGGGGCCAAAAACAGTCAGTACTTC.

V usage is TRBV19 and J usage is TRBJ1-1; D is possibly TRBD1 (5 bases). Germline CDR1 is LNHDA and CDR2 is SQIVND (reference sequence). CDR3 length equals 12 residues. V lost 9 bases and J lost 6, with 14 bases in between. CDR3 residues: CASAGKIAEAFF. The CDR3 coding sequence is TGTGCCAGCGCAGGGAAAATTGCTGAAGCTTTCTTT.

This clone was seen just once. The chain recombines TRBV25-1 with TRBJ2-2; maybe TRBD2 (6 bases). The V gene lost 4 bases and the J gene lost 1 base, with 13 bases spanning the gap. The CDR3 totals 16 residues. Germline V gives CDR1 MGHDK, CDR2 SYGVNS. In DNA, the CDR3 is TGTGCCAGCAGTGTTCGCGGGGAGTGGAACACCGGGGAGCTGTTTTTT. Translating gives CASSVRGEWNTGELFF.

The chain carries TRBV21-1 and TRBJ1-2; TRBD1 reflects the table's D call only, with no check against the DNA. TRBV21-1 is reported as a pseudogene. The CDR3 runs to 14 residues. The CDR3 spells CASSATGHCNGYTF. The CDR3 nucleotides read TGTGCCAGCAGCGCTACGGGACACTGCAATGGCTACACCTTC.

V usage is TRBV7-9 and J usage is TRBJ2-7; TRBD2 matches at 8 bases. V lost 5 bases and J lost 5; bases outside the gene matches: 14. The V gene's germline CDR1 is SEHNR and CDR2 FQNEAQ (reference sequence). There are 16 residues in the CDR3. CDR3 region: CASSDRVTAGGDEQYF. The CDR3 DNA reads TGTGCCAGCAGCGATCGGGTCACGGCGGGGGGTGACGAGCAGTACTTC.

The chain combines TRBV5-1 with TRBJ1-2, with no clear D. The CDR3 is 16 residues long. The V end lost 0 bases, the J end lost 8 bases, and 20 bases lay between the germline ends. Germline CDR1 SGHRS, CDR2 YFSETQ. The CDR3 nucleotides read TGCGCCAGCAGCTTGGAACCCCGATTGGAGGGTTACGGCTACACCTTC. This encodes CASSLEPRLEGYGYTF.

To note about this clone: Other DNA sequences in the same sample also yield this CDR3. V usage is TRBV28 and J usage is TRBJ2-6; 11 nucleotides align to TRBD1. J was trimmed by 5 bases and V by 6 bases; bases with no gene match: 9. This CDR3 spans 17 amino acids. The germline V gene encodes CDR1 MDHEN and CDR2 SYDVKM. CDR3 residues: CASSPTGQGVRANVLTF. CDR3 bases: TGTGCCAGCAGCCCTACGGGACAGGGGGTCAGGGCCAACGTCCTGACTTTC.

V is TRBV7-8 and J is TRBJ2-5; 10 nucleotides line up with TRBD2. The germline gives CDR1 SGHVS, CDR2 FQNEAQ. The CDR3 is made up of 18 amino acids. Trimming at V came to 1 base and at J to 5 bases, leaving 13 bases not matched to a gene. CDR3 DNA: TGTGCCAGCAGCTTAGTCCCCTTCAAGCGGGAGGGCCGGGAGACCCAGTACTTC. It translates to CASSLVPFKREGRETQYF.

The rearrangement uses TRBV6-1 and TRBJ2-1; 8 bases are a match to TRBD2. CDR1 is MNHNS, CDR2 SASEGT, per germline. The CDR3 runs to 17 residues. Trimming cost V 3 bases and J 0 bases; bases outside gene matches: 7. In DNA form, the CDR3 reads TGTGCCAGCAGTGATCGACTAGCGAGGGGCTCCTACAATGAGCAGTTCTTC. Its protein product is CASSDRLARGSYNEQFF.

The chain has TRBV5-4 and TRBJ1-2; D gene uncertain. The CDR3 consists of 13 residues. Trimming took off 3 bases at V and 8 bases at J, with 14 bases between the two ends. Germline V gene sequence: CDR1 SGHNT, CDR2 YYREEE (reference sequence). CDR3 region: CASSSPAGWGYTF. CDR3 bases: TGTGCCAGCAGCTCCCCGGCGGGCTGGGGCTACACCTTC.

The CDR3, as DNA: TGTGCCAGCAGCTTAAACTCGGCGTCGGGGGAAGCTTTCTTT. Translated, it gives CASSLNSASGEAFF. The chain uses TRBV7-8 and TRBJ1-1; no clear D gene. The CDR3 runs 14 residues. Germline lookup yields CDR1 SGHVS and CDR2 FQNEAQ. V was clipped by 2 bases and J by 8 bases, with 15 bases between them.

V and J are TRBV6-5 and TRBJ1-4; 9 positions match TRBD1. V gave up 5 bases and J gave up 7 bases; unmatched junction bases: 5. CDR3 length: 14 residues. Germline V gene data show CDR1 as MNHEY and CDR2 as SVGAGI. The CDR3 is CASSRRTGVEKLFF. Written as DNA, the CDR3 is TGTGCCAGCAGTAGGAGGACAGGGGTTGAAAAACTGTTTTTT.

This rearrangement joins TRBV7-2 to TRBJ1-6; no clear D. V dropped 6 bases and J dropped 5 bases, with 8 bases sitting between them. The CDR3 runs to 13 residues. CDR1 and CDR2 (germline): SGHTA, FQGNSA. The CDR3 loop reads CASRVPDNSPLHF. The CDR3 nucleotides read TGTGCCAGCAGAGTGCCGGATAATTCACCCCTCCACTTT.

This rearrangement joins TRBV6-1 to TRBJ2-7; D gene uncertain. The V end lost 8 bases, the J end lost 2 bases, and 13 bases lay between the germline ends. The CDR3 length is 13 residues. CDR1 is MNHNS and CDR2 is SASEGT in the germline V gene. The CDR3 sequence is CASVGSPAYEQYF. CDR3 in DNA: TGTGCCAGCGTCGGGTCTCCAGCCTACGAGCAGTACTTC.

This chain uses TRBV18 with TRBJ2-3; maybe TRBD1 (6 bases). The V and J ends lost 8 bases and 2 bases respectively, with 14 bases between them. The CDR3 covers 14 residues. CDR1 is KGHSH and CDR2 is LQKENI in the germline V gene. The CDR3 DNA reads as TGTGCCAGCGAAAAGGGGGATTCCACAGATACGCAGTATTTT. It is translated as CASEKGDSTDTQYF.

In its sample, this clone was seen once. The chain uses TRBV18 and TRBJ1-1; 7 nucleotides agree with TRBD1. With 6 bases clipped from V and 4 bases from J, the junction kept 8 bases outside the gene matches. Germline loops: CDR1 KGHSH, CDR2 LQKENI. This CDR3 region has 14 residues. CDR3 sequence reads: CASSRKQGGTEAFF. CDR3 bases: TGTGCCAGCTCGAGGAAGCAGGGGGGCACTGAAGCTTTCTTT. Full variable domain (outside the CDR3, taken from reference TRBV18 and TRBJ1-1): NAGVMQNPRHLVRRRGQEARLRCSPMKGHSHVYWYRQLPEEGLKFMVYLQKENIIDESGMPKERFSAEFPKEGPSILRIQQVVRGDSAAYFCASSRKQGGTEAFFGQGTRLTVV.

The chain combines TRBV5-4 with TRBJ2-2, with D tentatively TRBD1 (5 bases). The V end lost 4 bases, the J end lost 5 bases, and 6 bases lay between the germline ends. Looked up from germline, CDR1 is SGHNT and CDR2 is YYREEE (reference sequence). The CDR3 has 12 amino acids. In nucleotides, the CDR3 is TGTGCCAGCAGCGCAGGGACCGGGGAGCTGTTTTTT. As protein: CASSAGTGELFF.